This is a list of T cell receptor beta chains from one sample in a study of T cell repertoires in cytomegalovirus infection. Their cognate antigens are unknown. TCRdb recomputed calls from the reads with MiXCR, one row per CDR3 protein. The data contain about 830,000 distinct CDR3 sequences, 32% of them seen just once; the ten biggest clones take up under 15%. The sample in question was cultured CD8+ T cells from PBMCs, obtained from culture after CMV antigen stimulation. These TCRs come from a human donor in good health (CMV status not recorded). Some clones in this sample may be carry-over from other donors' samples. CDR3s include the opening cysteine and the closing phenylalanine or tryptophan. Fields, in order: J gene, V gene, D gene, clone size, CDR3 protein, CDR3 DNA. D genes are given only for firm matches. A row's size may be missing; if present it is once, few, many or a size class.

j_call: TRBJ1-1
v_call: TRBV19
d_call: .
clone_size: .
cdr3_aa: CASRTRDAGRGPEAFF
cdr3_nt: TGTGCCAGTAGGACCCGGGACGCCGGAAGGGGTCCTGAAGCTTTCTTT

j_call: TRBJ1-6
v_call: TRBV7-9
d_call: .
clone_size: many
cdr3_aa: CASSLVQGVDSPLHF
cdr3_nt: TGTGCCAGCAGCTTAGTTCAGGGTGTGGATTCACCCCTCCACTTT

j_call: TRBJ2-3
v_call: TRBV6-6
d_call: .
clone_size: many
cdr3_aa: CASSYSFGRSTDTQYF
cdr3_nt: TGTGCCAGCAGTTACTCGTTCGGCAGGAGCACAGATACGCAGTATTTT

j_call: TRBJ2-5
v_call: TRBV5-5
d_call: .
clone_size: .
cdr3_aa: CASSLTGTSQETQYF
cdr3_nt: TGTGCCAGCAGCTTGACCGGGACATCTCAAGAGACCCAGTACTTC

j_call: TRBJ1-1
v_call: TRBV12-3/TRBV12-4
d_call: TRBD1
clone_size: .
cdr3_aa: CASGFLVRGTGDMNTEAFF
cdr3_nt: TGTGCCAGCGGTTTCCTCGTGCGTGGGACAGGGGACATGAACACTGAAGCTTTCTTT

j_call: TRBJ1-2
v_call: TRBV4-3
d_call: TRBD1
clone_size: few
cdr3_aa: CASSQGVGDRGPYGYTF
cdr3_nt: TGCGCCAGCAGCCAAGGGGTAGGGGACAGGGGCCCCTATGGCTACACCTTC

j_call: TRBJ2-2
v_call: TRBV4-1
d_call: TRBD1
clone_size: few
cdr3_aa: CASSPLAGTGNTGELFF
cdr3_nt: TGCGCCAGCAGCCCTTTGGCCGGGACAGGGAACACCGGGGAGCTGTTTTTT

j_call: TRBJ1-2
v_call: TRBV7-8
d_call: .
clone_size: many
cdr3_aa: CASSTDTSAGYGYTF
cdr3_nt: TGTGCCAGCAGCACCGACACCTCGGCAGGCTATGGCTACACCTTC

j_call: TRBJ2-2
v_call: TRBV10-3
d_call: .
clone_size: few
cdr3_aa: CAIRDQERDTGELFF
cdr3_nt: TGTGCCATCAGGGATCAGGAAAGGGACACCGGGGAGCTGTTTTTT

j_call: TRBJ1-5
v_call: TRBV7-9
d_call: TRBD1
clone_size: .
cdr3_aa: CAGWTGDSNQPQHF
cdr3_nt: TGTGCCGGATGGACAGGGGATAGCAATCAGCCCCAGCATTTT